This entry concerns a single T cell receptor beta chain. There is no known antigen for this receptor. Per-nucleotide qualities are absent, and no much larger clonotype sits a single base away. TCRbeta CDR3 regions were amplified from genomic DNA using the immunoSEQ Assay, a bias-controlled multiplex PCR. In the paper's pipeline: Within the assay, amplification of reference gene primers was used to estimate how many nucleated cells each sample contained. To quantify the absolute abundance of each unique TCRbeta CDR3 rearrangement, sequence reads were collapsed and filtered. For each sample, productive Simpson clonality was calculated as the square root of Simpson's diversity index across productive rearrangements. The table comes from immuneACCESS by way of TCRdb, which keeps in-frame sequences with V and J called. Part of the clones is missing from these tables; in studies checked, under half for an unresolved V gene and the rest for unknown reasons. V, J and clone size reflect that table, while D and trimming were determined from the DNA. Recorded for this sample are approximately 200,000 clones; about nine tenths of them occurred a single time. The ten biggest clones cover 1.2% of the sample.

The sample is drawn from a study of blood T cell repertoires in COVID-19 (dated by TCRdb to 2018 to 2021). Study-wide context: Samples from collaborators originated in the United States, Italy and Spain and spanned both the acute and convalescent phases of COVID-19. The prospective study material was composed of cDNA or gDNA derived from T cells, B-cell-depleted T cells, or PBMCs. Subjects who had been exposed to COVID-19, were actively infected with it, or had recovered from it provided the deeply sampled blood TCRbeta repertoires that made up the dataset. A freely available public database, intended as a resource for researchers studying the immune response to SARS-CoV-2, is where the repertoires were released. The samples were drawn from two sources: the first 160 participants of the ongoing ImmuneRACE study, and 1,254 subjects contributed by 6 global collaborators. Sample metadata almost always included a de-identified subject ID, COVID-19 status, age in years and sex. Where available, HLA class I and class II types were obtained from metadata supplied by the sample provider rather than from assay-based typing. The study at large found these results: The quantity of clinical and demographic metadata differed by source and by participant and was supplied without curation.

Participants in the prospective study were aged about 18 to 95 years, lived in 24 United States geographic areas, and enrolled through a virtual design. To assign participants to cohorts, the prospective study relied on clinical history that participants themselves reported in a screening survey and a study questionnaire. For ImmuneRACE Cohort 3, a participant was defined as recovered based on two consecutive negative NP/OP PCR tests, clearance by a healthcare professional, or resolution of symptoms. Mobile phlebotomists in the prospective study collected whole blood, serum and a nasopharyngeal or oropharyngeal swab from every participant. Additional blood draws and questionnaires over an approximately 2-month period could optionally be provided by prospective study participants. Blood samples from the prospective study were shipped frozen or at room temperature prior to DNA extraction. Sequenced input: PBMCs or T cells enriched from blood (not recorded which). This TCR derives from a man aged 25 to 40 who had recovered from COVID-19.

The nucleotide sequence reads as follows: TGCAGCGTGGGACAGGGGAACACTGAAGCTTTCTTT. It translates as CSVGQGNTEAFF. The sequence links TRBV29-1 to TRBJ1-1, with 9 bases in between that match TRBD1. The junction shows trimming of 6 bases on V and 1 base on J, and the gene matches do not reach 0 bases of it. The germline V gene encodes CDR1 SQVTM and CDR2 ANQGSEA. The CDR3 holds 12 amino acids from the cysteine to the phenylalanine. Only the CDR3 portion is preserved as DNA: 36 bases, with reading frame beginning at the first base.